The 2 T cell receptor beta chains in this list originate from one sample, sequenced in a study of T cells in Graves' hyperthyroidism and ophthalmopathy. The CDR3 regions of TCR beta were amplified from RNA transcripts. A set of HTBI primers served as the primers for a first-round RT-PCR of the TCR CDR3. One entry per CDR3 protein results from TCRdb running MiXCR on the multiplex PCR reads. The sample records 250,000 to 350,000 distinct CDR3 sequences, around 20% being singletons. The material sequenced was blood. The receptors here all came from a man aged 25 to 40 with Graves' ophthalmopathy.

This clonotype was seen more than once but under ten times. The V and J genes are TRBV10-2 and TRBJ1-1; TRBD1 might be the D (5 bases). This CDR3 has 15 amino acids. V shed 6 bases and J shed 1 base, with 15 bases lying between them. CDR1 and CDR2 (germline): WSHSY, SAAADI. The CDR3 protein is CASRDTWASNTEAFF. The CDR3 DNA reads as TGCGCCAGCAGGGACACGTGGGCCTCGAACACTGAAGCTTTCTTT.

V is TRBV28 and J is TRBJ1-2; D is perhaps TRBD1 (5 bases). The CDR3 has 15 residues. From germline, CDR1 is MDHEN and CDR2 SYDVKM. Between the trimmed V and J ends, which lost 2 bases and 2 bases, there was a span of 12 bases. The CDR3 nucleotides are TGTGCCAGCAGTTTAGGGGCAGTCACCAACTATGGCTACACCTTC. This translates into CASSLGAVTNYGYTF.